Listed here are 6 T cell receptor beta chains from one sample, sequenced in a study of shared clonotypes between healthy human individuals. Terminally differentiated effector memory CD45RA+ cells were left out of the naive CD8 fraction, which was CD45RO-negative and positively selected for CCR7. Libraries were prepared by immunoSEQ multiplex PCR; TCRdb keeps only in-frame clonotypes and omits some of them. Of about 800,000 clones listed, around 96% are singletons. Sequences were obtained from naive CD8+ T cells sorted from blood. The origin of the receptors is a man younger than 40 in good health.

The CDR3 reads CASSRVGQGFEKLFF. CDR3 DNA: TGTGCCAGCAGCCGCGTGGGACAGGGATTTGAAAAACTGTTTTTT. V is TRBV7-6 and J is TRBJ1-4; 9 nucleotides line up with TRBD1. V lost 5 bases to trimming and J lost 7 bases; unmatched junction nucleotides: 8. CDR1 is SGHVS, CDR2 FNYEAQ, per germline. CDR3 length: 15 amino acids.

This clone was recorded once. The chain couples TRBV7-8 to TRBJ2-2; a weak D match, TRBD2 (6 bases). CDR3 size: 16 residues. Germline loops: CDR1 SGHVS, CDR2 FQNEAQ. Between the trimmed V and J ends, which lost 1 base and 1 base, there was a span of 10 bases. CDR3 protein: CASSLVGTLNTGELFF. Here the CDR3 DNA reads TGTGCCAGCAGCTTAGTCGGGACTCTGAACACCGGGGAGCTGTTTTTT. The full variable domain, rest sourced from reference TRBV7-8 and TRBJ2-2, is GAGVSQSPRYKVAKRGQDVALRCDPISGHVSLFWYQQALGQGPEFLTYFQNEAQLDKSGLPSDRFFAERPEGSVSTLKIQRTQQEDSAVYLCASSLVGTLNTGELFFGEGSRLTVL.

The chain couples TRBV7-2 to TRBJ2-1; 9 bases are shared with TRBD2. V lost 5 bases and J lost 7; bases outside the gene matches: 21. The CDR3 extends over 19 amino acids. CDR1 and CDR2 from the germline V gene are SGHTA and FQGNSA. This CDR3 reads CASSAPPGTSLSLVNEQFF. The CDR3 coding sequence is TGTGCCAGCAGCGCACCTCCCGGGACTAGCCTTTCCCTCGTGAATGAGCAGTTCTTC.

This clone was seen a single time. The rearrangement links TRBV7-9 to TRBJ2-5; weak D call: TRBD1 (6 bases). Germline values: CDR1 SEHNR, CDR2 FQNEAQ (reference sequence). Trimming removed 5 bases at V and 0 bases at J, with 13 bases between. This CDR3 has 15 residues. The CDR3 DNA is TGTGCCAGCAGCCCCCGCTGGACAGACCAAGAGACCCAGTACTTC. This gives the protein CASSPRWTDQETQYF.

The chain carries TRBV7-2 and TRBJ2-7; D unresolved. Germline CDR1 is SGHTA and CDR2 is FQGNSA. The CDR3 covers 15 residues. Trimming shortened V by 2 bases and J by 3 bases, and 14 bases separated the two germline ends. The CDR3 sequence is CASSLSPRVVYEQYF. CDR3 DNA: TGTGCCAGCAGCTTATCCCCGCGAGTGGTCTACGAGCAGTACTTC.

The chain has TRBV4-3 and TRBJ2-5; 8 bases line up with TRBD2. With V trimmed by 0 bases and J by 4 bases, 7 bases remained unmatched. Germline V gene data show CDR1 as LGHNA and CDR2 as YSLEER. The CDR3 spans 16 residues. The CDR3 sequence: CASSQDGAGVRETQYF. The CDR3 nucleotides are TGCGCCAGCAGCCAAGACGGAGCGGGAGTTCGAGAGACCCAGTACTTC.